One and the same sample provided the 14 T cell receptor beta chains below, sequenced in a study of OX40 agonist ivuxolimab in advanced cancers. TCRdb's table, derived via immunoSEQ multiplex PCR, lists solely in-frame clones and lacks some. The data hold around 60,000 clones, with about 89% observed a single time. The source material was CD4+ or CD8+ T cells sorted from blood, sampled in a trial of the OX40 agonist ivuxolimab. The receptors shown here come from an adult with an advanced solid tumor such as melanoma, head and neck, liver or kidney cancer.

The chain is built from TRBV1 and TRBJ1-5. TRBV1 is given as a pseudogene. The CDR3 is 18 amino acids. The CDR3, as DNA: TGCACCAGCAGCCAAGATCTAGTGAGGCCAGAGAGCAATCAGCCCCAGCATTTT. Its translation is CTSSQDLVRPESNQPQHF.

CDR3 loop: CASSPSVEMVTEAFF. CDR3 DNA: TGTGCCAGCAGCCCAAGCGTGGAGATGGTCACTGAAGCTTTCTTT. The gene calls are TRBV7-2 and TRBJ1-1; no reliable D call. The CDR3 spans 15 residues. Germline values: CDR1 SGHTA, CDR2 FQGNSA. The V gene lost 5 bases and the J gene lost 4 bases, with 17 bases spanning the gap.

This rearrangement joins TRBV7-4 to TRBJ2-7; 12 nucleotides match TRBD2. The germline V gene encodes CDR1 SGHVT and CDR2 SQSDAQ. J lost 3 bases, V lost 4 bases, and 4 bases had no gene match. The CDR3 runs 15 residues. The CDR3 nucleotides are TGTGCCAGCAGCTCGGGACTAGCGGGTGGCTACGAGCAGTACTTC. It encodes CASSSGLAGGYEQYF.

The CDR3 reads CAISYDGNNEQFF. CDR3 DNA: TGTGCCATCAGTTATGACGGAAACAATGAGCAGTTCTTC. The chain has TRBV10-3 and TRBJ2-1; no reliable D call. The CDR3 length is 13 residues. CDR1 and CDR2 (germline): ENHRY, SYGVKD. V was cut by 5 bases and J by 5 bases, with 10 bases left in between.

This sequence joins TRBV19 and TRBJ1-1; 8 nucleotides match TRBD1. V lost 6 bases, J lost 5 bases, and 5 bases stayed unmatched. Germline V gives CDR1 LNHDA, CDR2 SQIVND (reference sequence). The CDR3 spans 13 residues. This CDR3 reads CASRLQGGTEAFF. CDR3 nucleotides: TGTGCCAGTAGGCTACAGGGGGGTACTGAAGCTTTCTTT.

The chain recombines TRBV11-2 with TRBJ2-2; D unresolved. The CDR3 length is 14 residues. Trimming took off 4 bases at V and 3 bases at J, with 9 bases between the two ends. CDR1 SGHAT and CDR2 FQNNGV come from the germline V gene. The CDR3 is CASSYRADTGELFF. The DNA for the CDR3 is TGTGCCAGCAGCTACCGGGCCGACACCGGGGAGCTGTTTTTT.

The V gene is TRBV18, the J gene TRBJ1-2; 7 nucleotides line up with TRBD1. This CDR3 has 13 amino acids. Germline-derived CDR1 and CDR2 are KGHSH and LQKENI. V dropped 3 bases and J dropped 6; count of bases not matched to a gene: 4. The CDR3 is CASSPQGDNGYTF. CDR3 nucleotides: TGTGCCAGCTCACCTCAGGGGGATAATGGCTACACCTTC.

The rearrangement links TRBV30 to TRBJ2-7, with D perhaps assigned TRBD1 or TRBD2 (6 bases each). Germline CDR1 reads GTSNPN; CDR2 reads SVGIG (reference sequence). Trimming took off 0 bases at V and 5 bases at J, with 11 bases between the two ends. The CDR3 has 13 amino acids. The CDR3 DNA reads as TGTGCCTGGAGTGTAGGGGGGCGGGACGAGCAGTACTTC. Protein: CAWSVGGRDEQYF.

This clone has a single count. The chain has TRBV7-8 and TRBJ2-1, with unresolved D. CDR1 and CDR2 from the germline V gene are SGHVS and FQNEAQ. The V end lost 3 bases, the J end lost 11 bases, and 8 bases lay between the germline ends. The CDR3 covers 11 residues. The CDR3, as DNA: TGTGCCAGCAGCTTCCTTGGTCAGCAGTTCTTC. This translates into CASSFLGQQFF. The entire variable domain, with the rest obtained from reference TRBV7-8 and TRBJ2-1, is as follows: GAGVSQSPRYKVAKRGQDVALRCDPISGHVSLFWYQQALGQGPEFLTYFQNEAQLDKSGLPSDRFFAERPEGSVSTLKIQRTQQEDSAVYLCASSFLGQQFFGPGTRLTVL.

The chain combines TRBV30 with TRBJ2-2; D unclear. The germline CDR1 and CDR2 sequences are GTSNPN and SVGIG (reference sequence). CDR3 size: 15 residues. Trimming took 0 bases from V and 3 from J, leaving 11 bases between them. CDR3 coding DNA: TGTGCCTGGAGTGTATGGGCTAGTGACACCGGGGAGCTGTTTTTT. It codes for CAWSVWASDTGELFF. The full variable domain, completed using reference TRBV30 and TRBJ2-2, is SQTIHQWPATLVQPVGSPLSLECTVEGTSNPNLYWYRQAAGRGLQLLFYSVGIGQISSEVPQNLSASRPQDRQFILSSKKLLLSDSGFYLCAWSVWASDTGELFFGEGSRLTVL.

This clone was detected once. This chain uses TRBV7-2 with TRBJ2-4; TRBD2 matches at 8 bases. Trimming cost V 1 base and J 3 bases; bases outside gene matches: 5. Germline loops: CDR1 SGHTA, CDR2 FQGNSA. CDR3 size: 16 residues. CDR3 coding DNA: TGTGCCAGCAGCTTAGTAGCGGGATATGACAAAAACATTCAGTACTTC. It codes for CASSLVAGYDKNIQYF.

This rearrangement joins TRBV5-4 to TRBJ2-1, with a weak D call TRBD2 (6 bases). V lost 0 bases and J 0 bases, leaving 7 bases between the germline ends. Germline V CDR1 and CDR2: SGHNT, YYREEE (reference sequence). The CDR3 covers 15 residues. CDR3 nucleotide sequence: TGTGCCAGCAGCTTGGTCGGGAGCTCCTACAATGAGCAGTTCTTC. Translated: CASSLVGSSYNEQFF.

The CDR3 nucleotides read TGTGCCAGCAAAAAGGACTCAAACAATGAGCAGTTCTTC. Its translation is CASKKDSNNEQFF. V is TRBV2 and J is TRBJ2-1; maybe TRBD2 (5 bases). V was clipped by 7 bases and J by 5 bases, with 12 bases between them. Germline CDR1 and CDR2: SNHLY and FYNNEI. The CDR3 is 13 amino acids. Full variable domain (outside the CDR3, taken from reference TRBV2 and TRBJ2-1): EPEVTQTPSHQVTQMGQEVILRCVPISNHLYFYWYRQILGQKVEFLVSFYNNEISEKSEIFDDQFSVERPDGSNFTLKIRSTKLEDSAMYFCASKKDSNNEQFFGPGTRLTVL.

The V gene is TRBV19, the J gene TRBJ2-2; the match to TRBD2 covers 16 bases. The CDR3 runs to 16 residues. From germline, CDR1 is LNHDA and CDR2 SQIVND (reference sequence). With 8 bases clipped from V and 5 bases from J, the junction kept 5 bases outside the gene matches. CDR3 DNA: TGTGCCAGTGGGACTAGCGGGAGGGCCCGGACCGGGGAGCTGTTTTTT. Its translation: CASGTSGRARTGELFF.